These 29 T cell receptor beta chains share one sample of origin, sequenced in a study of cytomegalovirus exposure and HLA in healthy donors. The PCR was carried out with 60 Vbeta primers and 13 Jbeta primers. Some clones are missing from TCRdb's copy, which holds only in-frame ones; the method was immunoSEQ multiplex PCR. In the table there are about 150,000 clones, about three quarters of which are singletons. The specimen sequenced was PBMCs. The receptors were sampled from a man in his late teens or twenties in good health and CMV-seronegative.

The gene calls are TRBV19 and TRBJ2-1; the D gene is possibly TRBD2 (5 bases). V shed 5 bases and J shed 6 bases, with 17 bases lying between them. The V gene's germline CDR1 is LNHDA and CDR2 SQIVND (reference sequence). This CDR3 is 15 amino acids long. This CDR3 is CASSPGLPRGNEQFF. CDR3 sequence (DNA): TGTGCCAGTAGTCCCGGACTTCCCCGGGGCAATGAGCAGTTCTTC.

The chain has TRBV11-2 and TRBJ2-5, with D unresolved. Near its end, the DNA agrees better with TRBJ2-7, so the J call may be wrong. This CDR3 has 12 amino acids. CDR1 is SGHAT and CDR2 is FQNNGV in the germline V gene. The CDR3 here is CASSPDSYEQYF. The CDR3 DNA reads as TGTGCCAGCAGCCCTGACTCGTACGAGCAGTACTTC.

The table lists this clone with a few counts. This chain connects TRBV7-9 to TRBJ2-7, with TRBD1 matching over 7 bases. This CDR3 has 16 amino acids. Germline assignment: CDR1 SEHNR and CDR2 FQNEAQ (reference sequence). V shed 5 bases and J 5 bases; nucleotides not matched to a gene: 15. The CDR3 nucleotides read TGTGCCAGCAGCCCCTACACAGGGGCACCACTACACGAGCAGTACTTC. Its translation is CASSPYTGAPLHEQYF.

V and J are TRBV7-9 and TRBJ1-4; D remains ambiguous. Trimming took off 5 bases at V and 3 bases at J, with 16 bases between the two ends. The CDR3 contains 16 residues. Germline CDR1 and CDR2: SEHNR and FQNEAQ (reference sequence). The CDR3 loop reads CASSPTYRRPNEKLFF. DNA of the CDR3: TGTGCCAGCAGCCCAACCTACAGAAGACCTAATGAAAAACTGTTTTTT.

The chain links TRBV5-4 to TRBJ2-1; 9 positions match TRBD2. From germline, CDR1 is SGHNT and CDR2 YYREEE (reference sequence). Trimming removed 0 bases from V and 10 bases from J; junction bases left unmatched: 2. The CDR3 length is 13 residues. The CDR3 bases are TGTGCCAGCAGCTTGGAGGCGGGAGGGGAGCAGTTCTTC. As protein: CASSLEAGGEQFF.

The V call is TRBV6-1, the J call TRBJ2-1; 11 bases are a match to TRBD2. Per germline, CDR1 MNHNS and CDR2 SASEGT. This CDR3 comprises 18 residues. Losses at the gene ends were 4 bases for V and 1 base for J; bases not matched to a gene: 9. This CDR3 is CASSGRLAGTLSYNEQFF. The CDR3 DNA reads TGTGCCAGCAGTGGTCGACTAGCGGGGACTCTTTCCTACAATGAGCAGTTCTTC.

The chain combines TRBV30 with TRBJ2-5; weak D call: TRBD1 (5 bases). TRBJ2-7 explains the end of the DNA better; the J call may be wrong. This CDR3 has 15 residues. Germline assignment: CDR1 GTSNPN and CDR2 SVGIG (reference sequence). The CDR3 DNA follows: TGTGCCTGGAGTCTCGCAGGGCGAATGTCCTACGAGCAGTACTTC. Its translation is CAWSLAGRMSYEQYF.

V and J are TRBV7-9 and TRBJ2-1; 14 nucleotides line up with TRBD2. Trimming cost V 3 bases and J 7 bases; bases outside gene matches: 8. This CDR3 spans 17 amino acids. The germline CDR1 and CDR2 sequences are SEHNR and FQNEAQ (reference sequence). CDR3 sequence reads: CASSLVGTSGSSNEQFF. The DNA of the CDR3 is TGTGCCAGCAGCTTGGTTGGGACTAGCGGGAGCTCGAATGAGCAGTTCTTC.

The chain recombines TRBV19 with TRBJ2-7; 11 bases map to TRBD2. CDR3 length: 16 residues. The trim removed 1 base at V and 1 base at J, leaving 3 bases unmatched. Germline values: CDR1 LNHDA, CDR2 SQIVND (reference sequence). CDR3 nucleotides: TGTGCCAGTAGTATAGGCCTAGCGGGAGGTTCCTACGAGCAGTACTTC. This encodes CASSIGLAGGSYEQYF. Looking up the rest from reference TRBV19 and TRBJ2-7 gives the full variable domain: DGGITQSPKYLFRKEGQNVTLSCEQNLNHDAMYWYRQDPGQGLRLIYYSQIVNDFQKGDIAEGYSVSREKKESFPLTVTSAQKNPTAFYLCASSIGLAGGSYEQYFGPGTRLTVT.

V is TRBV7-2 and J is TRBJ2-7; TRBD2 matches at 8 bases. CDR3 length: 15 amino acids. After removal of 7 bases from V and 0 bases from J, the junction contained 8 bases not matched to a gene. Germline V lookup: CDR1 SGHTA, CDR2 FQGNSA. The CDR3 loop is CASTGGGTYSYEQYF. The CDR3 nucleotides are TGTGCCAGCACCGGGGGGGGGACTTACTCCTACGAGCAGTACTTC.

CDR3 bases: TGTGCCAGTGGAGTGGCTAGCGGGAGTGTTGAGCAGTTCTTC. Protein: CASGVASGSVEQFF. The chain has TRBV6-5 and TRBJ2-1, with 10 positions matching TRBD2. Germline V gives CDR1 MNHEY, CDR2 SVGAGI. With V trimmed by 9 bases and J by 9 bases, 11 bases remained unmatched. The CDR3 is 14 residues long.

The J gene is TRBJ2-5, the V gene TRBV6-5, with no clear D. Near its end, the DNA agrees better with TRBJ2-7, so the J call may be wrong. The germline CDR1 and CDR2 sequences are MNHEY and SVGAGI. The CDR3 sequence is 15 residues long. Here the CDR3 reads CASSYSIVADHEQYF. CDR3 bases: TGTGCCAGCAGTTACTCGATAGTAGCAGACCACGAGCAGTACTTC.

This clone has only one observation. The chain couples TRBV18 to TRBJ1-5; the D is unclear. There are 19 residues in the CDR3. Trimming took 6 bases from V and 5 from J, leaving 29 bases between them. Looked up from germline, CDR1 is KGHSH and CDR2 is LQKENI. For the CDR3, the DNA is TGTGCCAGCTCCCAACGTTATACCCTGCAGACAACAGCTGATCAGCCCCAGCATTTT. Residues: CASSQRYTLQTTADQPQHF.

The rearrangement links TRBV6-1 to TRBJ2-1; a possible D gene is TRBD2 (5 bases). Trimming shortened V by 6 bases and J by 9 bases, and 12 bases separated the two germline ends. The CDR3 contains 12 residues. CDR1 is MNHNS, CDR2 SASEGT, per germline. In DNA, the CDR3 is TGTGCCAGCAGCTGGGGTCGGGGTGAGCAGTTCTTC. Protein product: CASSWGRGEQFF.

The chain uses TRBV7-9 and TRBJ2-7, with 13 bases matching TRBD2. The V segment lost 4 bases and the J segment 2 bases; nucleotides outside the gene matches: 5. The length of the CDR3 is 16 residues. The germline V gene encodes CDR1 SEHNR and CDR2 FQNEAQ (reference sequence). The CDR3 region has the DNA TGTGCCAGCAGCTCCCCGGGACTAGCGGGAACCTACGAGCAGTACTTC. Translation gives CASSSPGLAGTYEQYF.

This rearrangement joins TRBV5-4 to TRBJ2-5, with a possible D match to TRBD2 (6 bases). The CDR3 sequence is 13 residues long. V lost 7 bases and J lost 5, with 15 bases in between. Germline V gene data show CDR1 as SGHNT and CDR2 as YYREEE (reference sequence). CDR3 sequence (DNA): TGTGCCAGCCCGGAGGGTGGCCGGGAGACCCAGTACTTC. It codes for CASPEGGRETQYF. Drawing the rest from reference TRBV5-4 and TRBJ2-5, the complete variable domain is ETGVTQSPTHLIKTRGQQVTLRCSSQSGHNTVSWYQQALGQGPQFIFQYYREEENGRGNFPPRFSGLQFPNYSSELNVNALELDDSALYLCASPEGGRETQYFGPGTRLLVL.

J is TRBJ2-3 and V is TRBV18, with a tentative D call TRBD2 (6 bases). V was cut by 6 bases and J by 4 bases, with 8 bases left in between. Germline V lookup: CDR1 KGHSH, CDR2 LQKENI. The CDR3 has 12 residues. CDR3 amino acids: CASSGLSDTQYF. The CDR3 nucleotides are TGTGCCAGCTCGGGACTGTCAGATACGCAGTATTTT.

The chain links TRBV7-2 to TRBJ2-5; D perhaps matches TRBD2 (5 bases). The V and J ends lost 4 bases and 5 bases respectively, with 20 bases between them. This CDR3 is 16 amino acids long. The germline gives CDR1 SGHTA, CDR2 FQGNSA. In nucleotides, the CDR3 is TGTGCCAGCAGCTCGGTGAGCGGATCCCCACGGGAGACCCAGTACTTC. It yields the protein CASSSVSGSPRETQYF.

This clone was seen a single time. The genes are TRBV7-9 and TRBJ2-7, with D unclear. V lost 2 bases and J 0 bases, leaving 8 bases between the germline ends. CDR3 length equals 14 residues. Germline V gene data show CDR1 as SEHNR and CDR2 as FQNEAQ (reference sequence). The CDR3 loop is CASSLQVSSYEQYF. DNA of the CDR3: TGTGCCAGCAGCTTACAGGTCAGCTCCTACGAGCAGTACTTC.

Regarding this clone: A junction boundary mismatches the germline segment, possibly from a read error. The rearrangement links TRBV6-5 to TRBJ2-3; 11 nucleotides match TRBD2. Per the germline V gene, CDR1 is MNHEY and CDR2 is SVGAGI. CDR3 length: 13 amino acids. The CDR3 protein is CASSYSTSGTRYF. In DNA form, the CDR3 reads TGTGCCAGCAGTTACTCGACTAGCGGGACGCGGTATTTT.

This clone has a single count. The V gene is TRBV19, the J gene TRBJ1-1; D is possibly TRBD1 (6 bases). Germline-derived CDR1 and CDR2 are LNHDA and SQIVND (reference sequence). This CDR3 has 15 residues. The V end was cut by 1 base, the J end by 5 bases, with 14 bases between. This CDR3 reads CASSIAHRANTEAFF. CDR3 in DNA: TGTGCCAGTAGTATAGCTCACAGGGCAAATACTGAAGCTTTCTTT.

V and J are TRBV5-4 and TRBJ2-7; no clear D gene. Between the trimmed V and J ends, which lost 3 bases and 0 bases, there was a span of 7 bases. Germline assignment: CDR1 SGHNT and CDR2 YYREEE (reference sequence). CDR3 size: 13 residues. CDR3 in DNA: TGTGCCAGCAGCTCCGCGAGCTCCTACGAGCAGTACTTC. Translating it yields CASSSASSYEQYF.

J is TRBJ1-3 and V is TRBV7-9; the D is unclear. CDR1 is SEHNR and CDR2 is FQNEAQ in the germline V gene (reference sequence). Trimming shortened V by 3 bases and J by 0 bases, and 6 bases separated the two germline ends. This CDR3 spans 14 amino acids. CDR3 protein: CASSLAGSGNTIYF. In DNA, the CDR3 is TGTGCCAGCAGCTTGGCAGGCTCTGGAAACACCATATATTTT.

The V gene is TRBV1, the J gene TRBJ2-2; TRBD1 was called by the table and not checked on the DNA. TRBV1 has pseudogene status. The CDR3 runs to 14 residues. CDR3 DNA sequence: TGCACCAGCAGCCAAGCGGAAGGGGGCGGGGAGCTGTTTTTT. Its protein is CTSSQAEGGGELFF.

The chain is built from TRBV7-9 and TRBJ2-1; 7 nucleotides agree with TRBD2. This CDR3 has 15 amino acids. Germline trimming cut 3 bases from V and 8 bases from J; bases unmatched to any gene: 10. Germline CDR1 SEHNR, CDR2 FQNEAQ (reference sequence). This CDR3 reads CASSFRLAEADEQFF. CDR3 sequence (DNA): TGTGCCAGCAGCTTTCGGCTAGCGGAGGCGGATGAGCAGTTCTTC.

The gene calls are TRBV11-2 and TRBJ2-7; tentative D call: TRBD2 (6 bases). This CDR3 region has 14 residues. V lost 2 bases to trimming and J lost 9 bases, with 17 bases between them. The germline V gene encodes CDR1 SGHAT and CDR2 FQNNGV. The CDR3 DNA sequence: TGTGCCAGCAGCTTACCCTGGACTACCTCTGGGCAGTACTTC. It encodes CASSLPWTTSGQYF.

The chain is built from TRBV27 and TRBJ2-7, with D maybe TRBD1 (5 bases). The CDR3 contains 16 residues. Trimming took 4 bases from V and 5 from J, leaving 21 bases between them. CDR1 is MNHEY, CDR2 SMNVEV, per germline (reference sequence). CDR3 amino acids: CASSSDLGVQGHEQYF. The CDR3 nucleotides are TGTGCCAGCAGTTCTGACCTAGGCGTGCAGGGCCACGAGCAGTACTTC.

CDR3 coding DNA: TGTGCCAGTAGGCGGGCCACTAACTCCTACGAGCAGTACTTC. The encoded protein is CASRRATNSYEQYF. This chain connects TRBV19 to TRBJ2-7; D perhaps matches TRBD2 (5 bases). This CDR3 spans 14 amino acids. Trimming stripped 6 bases from V and 0 bases from J, with 12 bases between. The germline V gene has CDR1 LNHDA and CDR2 SQIVND (reference sequence).

This sequence joins TRBV27 and TRBJ2-1; 8 nucleotides agree with TRBD2. Germline CDR1 MNHEY, CDR2 SMNVEV (reference sequence). The length of the CDR3 is 13 residues. V shed 5 bases and J 7 bases; nucleotides not matched to a gene: 4. This chain's CDR3 is CASSREGRNEQFF. Written as DNA, the CDR3 is TGTGCCAGCAGTCGGGAGGGGCGGAATGAGCAGTTCTTC.